These 8 T cell receptor beta chains came from one sample sequenced in a study of metastatic and nonmetastatic thyroid tumors. TCRdb re-analyzed the PCR reads through MiXCR. This repertoire shows some 20,000 clones, 15% to 18% found once; its top ten account for 19%. Patients underwent thyroid surgery, and none had received any treatment before it. Sample: blood. These receptors were collected from a female donor with papillary thyroid cancer or a benign thyroid nodule (not recorded which). Some clones in this sample may be carry-over from other donors' samples.

With regard to this clone: A much larger clone sits a single nucleotide away, making a read error possible. The chain recombines TRBV5-4 with TRBJ2-5; possibly TRBD1 for D (6 bases). Germline V gene lookup returns CDR1 SGHNT and CDR2 YYREEE (reference sequence). The CDR3 is 17 residues long. Trimming left V 1 base short and J 3 bases short, with 19 bases between. The CDR3 nucleotides read TGTGCCAGCAGCTTGAGTAGGATCCAGGGGATAAAAGAGACCCAGTACTTC. This encodes CASSLSRIQGIKETQYF.

Many counts were recorded for this clone. V usage is TRBV20-1 and J usage is TRBJ1-5; 7 bases line up with TRBD1. Germline assignment: CDR1 DFQATT and CDR2 SNEGSKA (reference sequence). Trimming took 4 bases from V and 0 from J; bases not matched to a gene: 15. The CDR3 extends over 18 amino acids. CDR3 in DNA: TGCAGTGCTATACCGGGACAGAGAAGGGGGTATAGCAATCAGCCCCAGCATTTT. The encoded protein is CSAIPGQRRGYSNQPQHF.

This clone was seen repeatedly, ten times or more. J is TRBJ2-1 and V is TRBV6-1; 7 bases agree with TRBD1. Germline CDR1 is MNHNS and CDR2 is SASEGT. Trimming removed 1 base from V and 10 bases from J; junction bases left unmatched: 7. The CDR3 is 14 residues long. CDR3 bases: TGTGCCAGCAGTGAAGAGACAGGGTCGTCGGAGCAGTTCTTC. The encoded protein is CASSEETGSSEQFF.

The sample holds many counts of this clone. The chain couples TRBV4-1 to TRBJ2-3; possibly TRBD2 for D (5 bases). Trimming left V 0 bases short and J 1 base short, with 11 bases between. CDR1 and CDR2 (germline): MGHRA, YSYEKL. The CDR3 loop spans 16 amino acids. This CDR3 reads CASSQDIGMGTDTQYF. The CDR3, as DNA: TGCGCCAGCAGCCAAGATATCGGGATGGGCACAGATACGCAGTATTTT.

This clone was observed at least ten times. The J gene is TRBJ2-5, the V gene TRBV11-2; TRBD2 aligns across 14 bases. The germline V gene encodes CDR1 SGHAT and CDR2 FQNNGV. CDR3 length equals 16 residues. With V trimmed by 5 bases and J by 7 bases, 9 bases remained unmatched. The chain's CDR3 is CASSPMTSGRAVTQYF. In DNA, the CDR3 is TGTGCCAGCAGCCCGATGACTAGCGGGAGGGCCGTGACCCAGTACTTC. Full variable domain (rest looked up from reference TRBV11-2 and TRBJ2-5): EAGVAQSPRYKIIEKRQSVAFWCNPISGHATLYWYQQILGQGPKLLIQFQNNGVVDDSQLPKDRFSAERLKGVDSTLKIQPAKLEDSAVYLCASSPMTSGRAVTQYFGPGTRLLVL.

As concerns this clone: Other DNA sequences from this sample encode an identical CDR3 as well. The gene calls are TRBV3-1 and TRBJ2-3; the D is unclear. The CDR3 contains 13 residues. Trimming shortened V by 2 bases and J by 6 bases, and 9 bases separated the two germline ends. Germline V gene lookup returns CDR1 LGHDT and CDR2 YNNKEL (reference sequence). DNA for the CDR3: TGTGCCAGCAGCCAAACAGCCACGGATACGCAGTATTTT. Translating it yields CASSQTATDTQYF.

This clone was seen a handful of times. The V gene is TRBV6-1, the J gene TRBJ2-1; 10 bases line up with TRBD2. The CDR3 length is 15 residues. Unmatched junction bases numbered 11, after V lost 11 bases and J lost 4 bases. The germline V gene encodes CDR1 MNHNS and CDR2 SASEGT. Here the CDR3 DNA reads TGTGCCTGGAGTGAGGTAGCGGGGGGTTACAATGAGCAGTTCTTC. The encoded protein is CAWSEVAGGYNEQFF.

The chain uses TRBV15 and TRBJ2-5; D gene ambiguous. Trimming cost V 0 bases and J 2 bases, with 7 bases left between them. The CDR3 is 14 residues long. The V gene's germline CDR1 is LNHNV and CDR2 YYDKDF (reference sequence). Here the CDR3 DNA reads TGTGCCACCAGCAGAGATAGCAGACAAGAGACCCAGTACTTC. Protein: CATSRDSRQETQYF.